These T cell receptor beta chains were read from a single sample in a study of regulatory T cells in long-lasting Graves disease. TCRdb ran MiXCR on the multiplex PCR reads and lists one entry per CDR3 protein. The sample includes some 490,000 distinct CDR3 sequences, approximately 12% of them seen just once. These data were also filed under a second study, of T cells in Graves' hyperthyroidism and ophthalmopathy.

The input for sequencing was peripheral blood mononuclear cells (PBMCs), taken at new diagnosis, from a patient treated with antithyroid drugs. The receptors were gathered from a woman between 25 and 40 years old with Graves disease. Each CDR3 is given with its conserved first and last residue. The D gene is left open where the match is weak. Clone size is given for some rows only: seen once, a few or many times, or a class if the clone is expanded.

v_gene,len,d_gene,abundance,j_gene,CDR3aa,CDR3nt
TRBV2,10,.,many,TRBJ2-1,CANGKHEQFF,TGTGCCAACGGGAAGCATGAGCAGTTCTTC
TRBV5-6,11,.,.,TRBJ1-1,CASSSGGEAFF,TGTGCCAGCAGCTCCGGGGGTGAAGCTTTCTTT
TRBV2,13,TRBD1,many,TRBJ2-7,CAHGQGDSYEQYF,TGTGCCCACGGACAGGGGGACTCCTACGAGCAGTACTTC
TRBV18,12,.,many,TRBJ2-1,CASSALYNEQFF,TGTGCCAGCTCAGCACTGTACAATGAGCAGTTCTTC
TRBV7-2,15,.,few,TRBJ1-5,CASSPWTLSNQPQHF,TGTGCCAGCAGCCCCTGGACTTTGAGCAATCAGCCCCAGCATTTT
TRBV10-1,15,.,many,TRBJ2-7,CASSEGRAGVYEQYF,TGCGCCAGCAGTGAAGGCAGGGCCGGAGTCTACGAGCAGTACTTC
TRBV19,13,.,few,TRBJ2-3,CASRSQNTDTQYF,TGTGCCAGTAGGAGTCAGAACACAGATACGCAGTATTTT
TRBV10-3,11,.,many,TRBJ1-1,CAISDESEAFF,TGTGCCATCAGTGATGAGTCTGAAGCTTTCTTT
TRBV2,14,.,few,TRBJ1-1,CASRGVQGSTEAFF,TGTGCCAGCAGGGGGGTACAGGGAAGCACTGAAGCTTTCTTT
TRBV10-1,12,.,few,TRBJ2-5,CAIPGLQETQYF,TGCGCCATTCCGGGACTTCAAGAGACCCAGTACTTC
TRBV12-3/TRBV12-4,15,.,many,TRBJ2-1,CASSSEGDGSLEQFF,TGTGCCAGCAGTTCCGAGGGGGACGGGTCTTTGGAGCAGTTCTTC
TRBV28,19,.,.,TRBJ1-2,CASSLEFVVSSPLNYGYTF,TGTGCCAGCAGTTTAGAGTTTGTTGTCTCTAGTCCTCTTAACTATGGCTACACCTTC
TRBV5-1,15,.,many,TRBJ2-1,CASSLAGMTHNEQFF,TGCGCCAGCAGCTTGGCAGGGATGACCCACAATGAGCAGTTCTTC
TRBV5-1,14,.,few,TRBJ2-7,CASSLVAPRDEQYF,TGCGCCAGCAGCTTGGTTGCTCCCCGGGACGAGCAGTACTTC
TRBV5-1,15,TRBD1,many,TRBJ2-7,CASSLAGGADYEQYF,TGCGCCAGCAGCTTGGCAGGGGGCGCGGACTACGAGCAGTACTTC
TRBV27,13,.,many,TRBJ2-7,CASSLRRDYEQYF,TGTGCCAGCAGCTTACGACGGGACTACGAGCAGTACTTC
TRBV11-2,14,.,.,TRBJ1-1,CASSATRGGTEAFF,TGTGCCAGCAGCGCTACCAGGGGAGGCACTGAAGCTTTCTTT
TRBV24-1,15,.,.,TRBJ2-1,CATSETGAGYNEQFF,TGTGCCACCAGTGAAACAGGGGCGGGATACAATGAGCAGTTCTTC
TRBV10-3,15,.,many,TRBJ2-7,CAIKSPDSGSYEQYF,TGTGCCATCAAGTCGCCGGACAGCGGCTCCTACGAGCAGTACTTC
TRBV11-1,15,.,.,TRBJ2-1,CASSQDLPIHNEQFF,TGTGCCAGCAGCCAAGACCTACCCATCCACAATGAGCAGTTCTTC
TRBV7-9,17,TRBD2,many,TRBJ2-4,CASSLPIAGEVKNIQYF,TGTGCCAGCAGCTTACCTATAGCGGGAGAGGTCAAAAACATTCAGTACTTC
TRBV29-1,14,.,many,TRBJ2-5,CSAWDVGGQETQYF,TGCAGCGCCTGGGATGTGGGTGGCCAAGAGACCCAGTACTTC
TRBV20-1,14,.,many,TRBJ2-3,CSARDSGFLNTQYF,TGCAGTGCTAGAGACTCCGGATTTTTGAATACGCAGTATTTT
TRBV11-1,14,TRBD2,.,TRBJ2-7,CASSFSSGAYEQYF,TGTGCCAGCAGCTTCTCTAGCGGGGCCTACGAGCAGTACTTC
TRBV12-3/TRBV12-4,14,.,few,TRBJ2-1,CASSLETPIDEQFF,TGTGCCAGCAGTTTAGAGACTCCTATCGATGAGCAGTTCTTC
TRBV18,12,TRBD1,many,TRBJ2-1,CASSRDRHEQFF,TGTGCCAGCTCAAGGGACAGGCATGAGCAGTTCTTC
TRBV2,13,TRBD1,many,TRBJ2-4,CASSGDRGDIQYF,TGTGCCAGCAGTGGAGACAGGGGGGACATTCAGTACTTC
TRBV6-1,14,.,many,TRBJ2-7,CASSGPSDGGEQYF,TGTGCCAGCAGTGGCCCCTCTGATGGGGGCGAGCAGTACTTC
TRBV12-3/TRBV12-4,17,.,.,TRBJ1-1,CAISLGSGRALNTEAFF,TGTGCCATCAGTTTAGGATCGGGTAGGGCTCTGAACACTGAAGCTTTCTTT